The present T cell receptor beta chain was sequenced within a study of identifying expanded T cells in peripheral blood. Healthy donors had no documented immune events, such as infections, while sampled. The CDR3 length is 15 residues. The germline V and J ends were trimmed by 5 bases and 0 bases, with 14 bases remaining between them. CDR1 and CDR2 (germline): SGHRS, YFSETQ. The method was immunoSEQ multiplex PCR; TCRdb's version includes in-frame clones alone and lacks a portion of them. The sample lists approximately 94,000 clones, roughly 88% occurring once. General study results and limits: Two-week clone count variance significantly increased as total template count grew. Over approximately two and four weeks, about 17 and 20 clones changed, versus around 1.3 between replicates.

This clone was seen once. The antigen is unknown. The clonotype was recovered from a person aged 18 to 70 in good health. The sequencing sample was made of blood. The chain recombines TRBV5-1 with TRBJ2-5; D uncertain. For the CDR3, the DNA is TGCGCCAGCAGTCCCGTAGGAGAGAACCAAGAGACCCAGTACTTC. Encoded protein: CASSPVGENQETQYF.